This section outlines one T cell receptor beta chain sequence together with its context. As yet, its antigen is unknown. Data came from immunoSEQ multiplex PCR; TCRdb stores just in-frame clones and leaves some out. The sample yields 85,000 to 100,000 clones, less than 95% seen once. This CDR3 region has 16 residues. V shed 2 bases and J 4 bases; nucleotides not matched to a gene: 12. CDR1 and CDR2 (germline): GTSNPN, SVGIG (reference sequence). These data belong to a study of graft-versus-host responses after intestinal transplantation. Across the study: Recipients underwent multivisceral, liver-intestinal, or isolated intestinal transplants. The recipients all started with anti-thymocyte globulin induction and then took tacrolimus and steroids for around three years.

The study's findings and limits: Early HvG declines after transplant were associated with peak circulating GvH clone levels. Detection of GvH clones occurred in recipient marrow, and some had their first appearance in ileum or blood.

The clonotype was recovered from a human donor who was the organ donor for an intestinal transplant. V usage is TRBV30 and J usage is TRBJ2-7; 9 nucleotides match TRBD1. The sequences come from unstimulated CD8+ T cells sorted from spleen or lymph node cells, collected before transplant. The CDR3 sequence is CAWSTSDRGIRYEQYF. DNA for the CDR3: TGTGCCTGGAGTACCTCTGACAGGGGGATAAGGTACGAGCAGTACTTC.